The present T cell receptor (beta chain) was sequenced within a study of preoperative IRX-2 immunotherapy in early breast cancer. Treatment given: preoperative locoregional IRX-2 cytokine immunotherapy. By sample share, this clone is medium-sized. V lost 1 base to trimming and J lost 6 bases, with 12 bases between them. CDR3 length equals 15 residues. Germline loops: CDR1 SGHNT, CDR2 YENEEA. Sequencing was performed with immunoSEQ multiplex PCR; in TCRdb, only in-frame clones are kept and a portion is missing. Found here are around 10,000 clones, around 75% of them singletons; the top ten hold 5.6%. The chain is built from TRBV11-3 and TRBJ2-2; D unclear. The TCR was taken from a human donor with breast cancer. Sample: lymph node tissue, taken before IRX-2 immunotherapy. CDR3 DNA: TGTGCCAGCAGCTTAGGGATAGGCTCCCCCGGGGAGCTGTTTTTT. This translates into CASSLGIGSPGELFF.